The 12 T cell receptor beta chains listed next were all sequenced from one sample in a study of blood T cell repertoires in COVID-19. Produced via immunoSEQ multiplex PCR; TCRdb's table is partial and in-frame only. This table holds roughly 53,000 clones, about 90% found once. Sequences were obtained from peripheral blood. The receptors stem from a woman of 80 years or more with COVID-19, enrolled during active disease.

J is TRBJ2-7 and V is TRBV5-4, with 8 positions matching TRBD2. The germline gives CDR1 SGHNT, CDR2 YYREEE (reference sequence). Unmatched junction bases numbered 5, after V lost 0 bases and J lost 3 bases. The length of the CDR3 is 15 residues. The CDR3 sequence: CASSLAASGYYEQYF. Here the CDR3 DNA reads TGTGCCAGCAGCTTGGCGGCTAGCGGGTACTACGAGCAGTACTTC. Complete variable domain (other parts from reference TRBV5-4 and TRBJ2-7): ETGVTQSPTHLIKTRGQQVTLRCSSQSGHNTVSWYQQALGQGPQFIFQYYREEENGRGNFPPRFSGLQFPNYSSELNVNALELDDSALYLCASSLAASGYYEQYFGPGTRLTVT.

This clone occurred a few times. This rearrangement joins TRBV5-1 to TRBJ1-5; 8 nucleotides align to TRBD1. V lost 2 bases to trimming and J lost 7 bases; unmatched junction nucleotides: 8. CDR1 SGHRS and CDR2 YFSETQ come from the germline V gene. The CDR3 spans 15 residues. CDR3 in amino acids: CASSLQGENGQPQHF. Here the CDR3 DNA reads TGCGCCAGCAGCTTACAGGGGGAAAATGGACAGCCCCAGCATTTT.

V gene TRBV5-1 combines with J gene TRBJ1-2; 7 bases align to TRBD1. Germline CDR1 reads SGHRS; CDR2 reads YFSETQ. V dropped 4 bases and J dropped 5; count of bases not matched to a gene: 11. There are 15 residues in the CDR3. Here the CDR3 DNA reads TGCGCCAGCAGCCCCTGGACAGGCACTACATATGGCTACACCTTC. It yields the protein CASSPWTGTTYGYTF.

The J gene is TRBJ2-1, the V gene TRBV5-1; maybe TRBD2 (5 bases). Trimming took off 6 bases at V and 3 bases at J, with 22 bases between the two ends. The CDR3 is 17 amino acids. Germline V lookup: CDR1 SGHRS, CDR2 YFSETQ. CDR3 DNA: TGCGCCAGCATACAGAGGCCTATTGGTGGAGGCTACAATGAGCAGTTCTTC. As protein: CASIQRPIGGGYNEQFF.

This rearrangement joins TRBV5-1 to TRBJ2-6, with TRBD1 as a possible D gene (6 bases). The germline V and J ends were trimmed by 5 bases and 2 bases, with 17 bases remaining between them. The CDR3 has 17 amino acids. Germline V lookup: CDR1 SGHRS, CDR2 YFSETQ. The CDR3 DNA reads TGCGCCAGCAGGGACATCCTAGGGGGTCCTGGGGCCAACGTCCTGACTTTC. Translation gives CASRDILGGPGANVLTF. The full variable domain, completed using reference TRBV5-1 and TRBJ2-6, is KAGVTQTPRYLIKTRGQQVTLSCSPISGHRSVSWYQQTPGQGLQFLFEYFSETQRNKGNFPGRFSGRQFSNSRSEMNVSTLELGDSALYLCASRDILGGPGANVLTFGAGSRLTVL.

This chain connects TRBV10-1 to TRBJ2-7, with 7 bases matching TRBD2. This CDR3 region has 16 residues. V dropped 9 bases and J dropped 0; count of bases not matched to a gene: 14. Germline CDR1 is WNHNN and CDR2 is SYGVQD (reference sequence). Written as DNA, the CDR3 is TGCGCCAGGGGAGCGGGGTTCACTAGGAGCTCCTACGAGCAGTACTTC. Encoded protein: CARGAGFTRSSYEQYF.

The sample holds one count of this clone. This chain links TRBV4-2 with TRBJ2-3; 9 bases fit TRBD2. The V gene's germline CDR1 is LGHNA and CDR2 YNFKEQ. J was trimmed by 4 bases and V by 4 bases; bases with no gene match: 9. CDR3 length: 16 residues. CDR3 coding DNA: TGTGCCAGCAGCCTCAAACGCGGGGGGGCTGCAGATACGCAGTATTTT. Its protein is CASSLKRGGAADTQYF.

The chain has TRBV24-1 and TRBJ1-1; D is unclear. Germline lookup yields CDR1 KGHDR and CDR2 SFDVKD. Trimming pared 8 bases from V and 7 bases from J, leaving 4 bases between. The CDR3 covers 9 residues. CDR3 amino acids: CATTSEAFF. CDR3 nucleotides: TGTGCCACCACGAGTGAAGCTTTCTTT.

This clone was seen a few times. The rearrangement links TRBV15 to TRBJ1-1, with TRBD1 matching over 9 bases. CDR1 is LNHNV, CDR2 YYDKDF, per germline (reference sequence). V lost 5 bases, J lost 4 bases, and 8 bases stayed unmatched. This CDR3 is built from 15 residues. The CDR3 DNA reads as TGTGCCACCAGCCTGACCGGGACAGGGACCACTGAAGCTTTCTTT. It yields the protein CATSLTGTGTTEAFF. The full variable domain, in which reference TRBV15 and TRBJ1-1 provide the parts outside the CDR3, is DAMVIQNPRYQVTQFGKPVTLSCSQTLNHNVMYWYQQKSSQAPKLLFHYYDKDFNNEADTPDNFQSRRPNTSFCFLDIRSPGLGDTAMYLCATSLTGTGTTEAFFGQGTRLTVV.

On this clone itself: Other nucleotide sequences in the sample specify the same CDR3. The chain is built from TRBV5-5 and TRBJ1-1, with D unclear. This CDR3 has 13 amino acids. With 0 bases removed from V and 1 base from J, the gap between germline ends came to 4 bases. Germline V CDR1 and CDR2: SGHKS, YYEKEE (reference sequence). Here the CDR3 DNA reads TGTGCCAGCAGCTTGGGAGGGAACACTGAAGCTTTCTTT. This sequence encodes CASSLGGNTEAFF.

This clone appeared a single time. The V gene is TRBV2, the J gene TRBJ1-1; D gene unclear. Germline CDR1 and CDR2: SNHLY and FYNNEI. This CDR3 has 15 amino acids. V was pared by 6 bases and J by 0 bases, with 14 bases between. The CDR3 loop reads CASRAFDTVNTEAFF. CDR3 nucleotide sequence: TGTGCCAGCAGGGCATTCGACACCGTGAACACTGAAGCTTTCTTT.

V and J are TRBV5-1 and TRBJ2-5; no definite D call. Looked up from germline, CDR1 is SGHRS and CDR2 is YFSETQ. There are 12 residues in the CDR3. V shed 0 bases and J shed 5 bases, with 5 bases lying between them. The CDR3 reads CASSLALETQYF. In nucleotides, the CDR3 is TGCGCCAGCAGCTTGGCCTTGGAGACCCAGTACTTC.